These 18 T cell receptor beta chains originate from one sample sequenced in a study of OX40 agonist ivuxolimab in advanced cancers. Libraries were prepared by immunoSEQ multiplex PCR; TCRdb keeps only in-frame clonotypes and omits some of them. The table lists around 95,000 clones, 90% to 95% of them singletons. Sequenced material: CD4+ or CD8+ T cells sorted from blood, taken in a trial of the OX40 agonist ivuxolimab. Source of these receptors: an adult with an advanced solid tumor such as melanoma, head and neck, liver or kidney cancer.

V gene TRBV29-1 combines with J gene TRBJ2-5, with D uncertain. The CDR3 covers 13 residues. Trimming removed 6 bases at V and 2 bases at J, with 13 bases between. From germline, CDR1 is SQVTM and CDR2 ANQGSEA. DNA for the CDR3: TGCAGCGTACCCCTCGACGCACAAGAGACCCAGTACTTC. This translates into CSVPLDAQETQYF.

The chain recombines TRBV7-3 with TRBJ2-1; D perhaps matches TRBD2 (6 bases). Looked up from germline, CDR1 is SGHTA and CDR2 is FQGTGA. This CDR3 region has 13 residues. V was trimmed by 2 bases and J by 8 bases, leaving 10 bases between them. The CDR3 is CASSLGRDHEQFF. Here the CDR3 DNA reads TGTGCCAGCAGCTTAGGGCGGGATCATGAGCAGTTCTTC.

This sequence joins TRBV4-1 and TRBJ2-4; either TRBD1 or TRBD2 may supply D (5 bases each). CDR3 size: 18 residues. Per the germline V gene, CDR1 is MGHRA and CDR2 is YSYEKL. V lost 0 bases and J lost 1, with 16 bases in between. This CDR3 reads CASSQDDPGLLAKNIQYF. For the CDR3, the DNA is TGCGCCAGCAGCCAAGATGATCCGGGGCTATTGGCCAAAAACATTCAGTACTTC.

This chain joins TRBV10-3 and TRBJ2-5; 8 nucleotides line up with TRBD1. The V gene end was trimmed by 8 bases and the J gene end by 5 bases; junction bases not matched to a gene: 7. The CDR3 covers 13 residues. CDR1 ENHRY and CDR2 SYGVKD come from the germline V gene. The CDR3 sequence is CAISQGAGETQYF. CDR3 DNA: TGTGCCATCTCCCAGGGGGCGGGGGAGACCCAGTACTTC.

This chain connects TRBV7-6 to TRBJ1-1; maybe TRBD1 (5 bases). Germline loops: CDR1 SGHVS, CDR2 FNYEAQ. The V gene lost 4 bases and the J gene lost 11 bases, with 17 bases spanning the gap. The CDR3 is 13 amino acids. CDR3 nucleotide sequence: TGTGCCAGCAGCTCCAATCCGGGGCGGGGGGCTTTCTTT. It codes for CASSSNPGRGAFF.

The CDR3 is CASPPSGGATDTQYF. CDR3 sequence (DNA): TGTGCCAGCCCCCCTAGCGGGGGGGCGACAGATACGCAGTATTTT. The chain joins TRBV28 to TRBJ2-3, with 12 bases lining up with TRBD2. Germline CDR1 and CDR2: MDHEN and SYDVKM. This CDR3 comprises 15 residues. The J segment lost 3 bases and the V segment lost 8 bases, leaving 6 bases of the junction unmatched.

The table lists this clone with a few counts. CDR3: CASSLNGARDEQFF. The CDR3 DNA reads as TGTGCCAGCAGCCTAAACGGGGCTCGGGATGAGCAGTTCTTC. This chain joins TRBV7-3 and TRBJ2-1; either TRBD1 or TRBD2 may fit D (5 bases each). V was shortened by 5 bases and J by 8 bases, with 16 bases between the two germline ends. Per the germline V gene, CDR1 is SGHTA and CDR2 is FQGTGA. The CDR3 length is 14 residues.

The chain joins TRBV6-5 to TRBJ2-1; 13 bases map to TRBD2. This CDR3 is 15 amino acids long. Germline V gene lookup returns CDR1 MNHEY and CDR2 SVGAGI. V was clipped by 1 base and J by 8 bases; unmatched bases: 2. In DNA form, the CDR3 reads TGTGCCAGCAGTTACTTAGGACTAGCGGGAGATGAGCAGTTCTTC. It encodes CASSYLGLAGDEQFF.

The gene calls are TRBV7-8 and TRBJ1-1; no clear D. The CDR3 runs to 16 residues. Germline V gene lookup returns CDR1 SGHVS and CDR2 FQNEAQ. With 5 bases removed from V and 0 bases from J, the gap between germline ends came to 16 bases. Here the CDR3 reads CASSLMSLIMNTEAFF. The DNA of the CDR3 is TGTGCCAGCAGCCTCATGAGTTTGATTATGAACACTGAAGCTTTCTTT.

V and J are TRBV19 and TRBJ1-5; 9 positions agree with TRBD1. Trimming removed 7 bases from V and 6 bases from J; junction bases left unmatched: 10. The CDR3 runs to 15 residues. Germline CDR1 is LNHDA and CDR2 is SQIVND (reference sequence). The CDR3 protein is CASNHPGQGLQPQHF. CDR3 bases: TGTGCCAGTAATCATCCGGGACAGGGCCTTCAGCCCCAGCATTTT. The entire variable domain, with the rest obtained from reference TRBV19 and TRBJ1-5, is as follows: DGGITQSPKYLFRKEGQNVTLSCEQNLNHDAMYWYRQDPGQGLRLIYYSQIVNDFQKGDIAEGYSVSREKKESFPLTVTSAQKNPTAFYLCASNHPGQGLQPQHFGDGTRLSIL.

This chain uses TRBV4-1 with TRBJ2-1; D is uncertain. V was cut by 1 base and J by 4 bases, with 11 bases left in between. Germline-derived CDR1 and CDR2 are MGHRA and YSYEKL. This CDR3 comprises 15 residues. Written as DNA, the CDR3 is TGCGCCAGCAGCCAAGTCACCTTGCTGTACAATGAGCAGTTCTTC. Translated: CASSQVTLLYNEQFF.

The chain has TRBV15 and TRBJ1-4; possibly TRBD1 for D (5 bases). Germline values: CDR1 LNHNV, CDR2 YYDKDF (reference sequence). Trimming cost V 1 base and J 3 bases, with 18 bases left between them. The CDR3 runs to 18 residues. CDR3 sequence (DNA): TGTGCCACCAGCAGAGCCCTCACCTTTGGGGGGGCTAATGAAAAACTGTTTTTT. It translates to CATSRALTFGGANEKLFF.

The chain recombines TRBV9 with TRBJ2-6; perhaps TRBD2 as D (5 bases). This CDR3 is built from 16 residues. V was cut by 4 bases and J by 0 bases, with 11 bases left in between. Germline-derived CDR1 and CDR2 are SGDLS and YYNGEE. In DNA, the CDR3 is TGTGCCAGCAGCCGTAGCGTGGTCTCTGGGGCCAACGTCCTGACTTTC. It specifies CASSRSVVSGANVLTF.

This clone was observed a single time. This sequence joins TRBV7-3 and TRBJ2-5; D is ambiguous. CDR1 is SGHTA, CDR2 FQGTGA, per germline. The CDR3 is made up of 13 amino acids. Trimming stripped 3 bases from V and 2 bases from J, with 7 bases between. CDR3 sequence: CASSFGVQETQYF. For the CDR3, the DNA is TGTGCCAGCAGCTTCGGAGTACAAGAGACCCAGTACTTC.

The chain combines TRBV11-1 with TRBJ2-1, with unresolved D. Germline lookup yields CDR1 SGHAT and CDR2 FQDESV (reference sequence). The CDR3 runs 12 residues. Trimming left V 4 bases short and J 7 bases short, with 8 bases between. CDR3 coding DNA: TGTGCCAGCAGCTCTGGTCGGAATGAGCAGTTCTTC. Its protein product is CASSSGRNEQFF.

In nucleotides, the CDR3 is TGTGCCAGCAGCTTATTCAGGGGGCAAAATAATTCACCCCTCCACTTT. Protein product: CASSLFRGQNNSPLHF. The chain has TRBV7-2 and TRBJ1-6, with 8 positions matching TRBD1. Germline assignment: CDR1 SGHTA and CDR2 FQGNSA. V was pared by 2 bases and J by 5 bases, with 5 bases of the junction left unmatched. The CDR3 is 16 residues long.

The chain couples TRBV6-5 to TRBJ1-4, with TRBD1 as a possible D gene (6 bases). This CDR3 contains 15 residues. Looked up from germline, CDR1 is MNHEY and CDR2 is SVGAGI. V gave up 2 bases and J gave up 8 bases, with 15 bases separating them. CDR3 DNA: TGTGCCAGCAGTTACCTCACAGGGTCAGGCGAAAAACTGTTTTTT. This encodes CASSYLTGSGEKLFF.

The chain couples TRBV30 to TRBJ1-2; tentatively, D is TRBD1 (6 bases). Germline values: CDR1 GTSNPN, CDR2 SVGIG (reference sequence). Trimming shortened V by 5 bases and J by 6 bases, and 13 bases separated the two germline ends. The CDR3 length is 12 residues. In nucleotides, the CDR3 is TGTGCCTGGCAGCCGGGACATAATGGCTACACCTTC. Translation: CAWQPGHNGYTF.